Here is one T cell receptor (beta chain) with its context. The sample is drawn from a study of blood T cell repertoires in COVID-19. Study in general: Samples representing acute and convalescent COVID-19 were sourced from the United States, Italy and Spain.

In Seattle, patients joined the study during active infection and were tracked longitudinally. Trimming left V 3 bases short and J 2 bases short, with 23 bases between. The CDR3 is 19 amino acids. In germline, CDR1 is KGHSH, CDR2 LQKENI. Data came from immunoSEQ multiplex PCR; TCRdb stores just in-frame clones and leaves some out. The sample yields about 210,000 clones, around 81% seen once. Source material: peripheral blood. The sequence was obtained from a man aged 60-69 years with COVID-19, enrolled during active disease. The V call is TRBV18, the J call TRBJ1-5; D is perhaps TRBD1 (6 bases). The CDR3 here is CASSPRYVGAPRGNQPQHF. CDR3 bases: TGTGCCAGCTCACCCCGGTATGTGGGGGCTCCACGTGGCAATCAGCCCCAGCATTTT.